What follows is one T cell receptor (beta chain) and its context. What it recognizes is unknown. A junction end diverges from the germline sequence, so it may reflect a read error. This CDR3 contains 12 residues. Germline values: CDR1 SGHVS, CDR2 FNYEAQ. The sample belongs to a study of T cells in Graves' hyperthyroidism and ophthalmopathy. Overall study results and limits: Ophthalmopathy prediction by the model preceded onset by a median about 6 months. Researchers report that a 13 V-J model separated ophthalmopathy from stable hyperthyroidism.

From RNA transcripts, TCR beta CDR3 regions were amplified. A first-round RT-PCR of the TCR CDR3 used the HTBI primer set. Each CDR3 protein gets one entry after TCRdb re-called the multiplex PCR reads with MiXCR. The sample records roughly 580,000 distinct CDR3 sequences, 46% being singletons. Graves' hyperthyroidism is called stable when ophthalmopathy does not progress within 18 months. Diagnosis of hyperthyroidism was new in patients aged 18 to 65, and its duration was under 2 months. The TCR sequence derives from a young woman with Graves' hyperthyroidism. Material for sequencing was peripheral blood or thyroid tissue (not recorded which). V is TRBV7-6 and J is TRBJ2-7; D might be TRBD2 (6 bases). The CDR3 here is CASKPGGYEQYF. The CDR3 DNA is TGCGCCAGCAAACCCGGGGGCTACGAGCAGTACTTC.